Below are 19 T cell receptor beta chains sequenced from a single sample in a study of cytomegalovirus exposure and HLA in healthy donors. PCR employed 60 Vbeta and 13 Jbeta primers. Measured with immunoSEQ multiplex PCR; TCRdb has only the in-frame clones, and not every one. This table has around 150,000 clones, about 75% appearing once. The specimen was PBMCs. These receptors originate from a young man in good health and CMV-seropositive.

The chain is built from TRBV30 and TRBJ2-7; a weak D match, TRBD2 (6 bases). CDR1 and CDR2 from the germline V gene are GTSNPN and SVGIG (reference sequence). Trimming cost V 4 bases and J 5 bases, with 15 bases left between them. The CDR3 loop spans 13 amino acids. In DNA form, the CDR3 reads TGTGCCTGGACCCCGGGGGTCATCCACGAGCAGTACTTC. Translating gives CAWTPGVIHEQYF.

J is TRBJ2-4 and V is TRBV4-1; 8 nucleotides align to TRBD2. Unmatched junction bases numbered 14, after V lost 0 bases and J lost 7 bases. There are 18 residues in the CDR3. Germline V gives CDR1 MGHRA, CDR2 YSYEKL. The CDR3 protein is CASSQDWTSRRVSNIQYF. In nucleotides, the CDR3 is TGCGCCAGCAGCCAAGATTGGACTAGCAGGAGAGTGTCGAACATTCAGTACTTC.

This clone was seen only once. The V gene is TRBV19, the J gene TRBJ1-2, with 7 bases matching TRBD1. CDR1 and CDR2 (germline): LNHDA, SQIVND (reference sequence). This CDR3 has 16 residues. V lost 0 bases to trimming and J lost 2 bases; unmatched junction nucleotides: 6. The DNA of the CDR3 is TGTGCCAGTAGTATAGATGGGGCGACAGGGAACTATGGCTACACCTTC. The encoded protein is CASSIDGATGNYGYTF.

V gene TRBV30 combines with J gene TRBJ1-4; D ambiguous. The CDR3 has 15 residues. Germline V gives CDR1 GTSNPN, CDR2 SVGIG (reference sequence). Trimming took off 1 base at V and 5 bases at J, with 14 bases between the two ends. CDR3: CAWSATHTSNEKLFF. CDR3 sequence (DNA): TGTGCCTGGAGTGCCACCCATACGAGCAATGAAAAACTGTTTTTT.

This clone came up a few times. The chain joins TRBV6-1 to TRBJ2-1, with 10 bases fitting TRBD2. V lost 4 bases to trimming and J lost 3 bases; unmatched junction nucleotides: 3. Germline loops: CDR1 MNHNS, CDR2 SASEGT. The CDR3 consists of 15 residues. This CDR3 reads CASSAGTSDYNEQFF. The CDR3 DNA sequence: TGTGCCAGCAGTGCCGGGACTAGCGACTACAATGAGCAGTTCTTC.

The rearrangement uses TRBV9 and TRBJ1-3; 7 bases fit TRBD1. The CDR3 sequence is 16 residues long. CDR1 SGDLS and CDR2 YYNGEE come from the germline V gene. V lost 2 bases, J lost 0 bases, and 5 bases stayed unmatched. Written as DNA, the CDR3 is TGTGCCAGCAGCGTTGGACAGGCGCACTCTGGAAACACCATATATTTT. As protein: CASSVGQAHSGNTIYF.

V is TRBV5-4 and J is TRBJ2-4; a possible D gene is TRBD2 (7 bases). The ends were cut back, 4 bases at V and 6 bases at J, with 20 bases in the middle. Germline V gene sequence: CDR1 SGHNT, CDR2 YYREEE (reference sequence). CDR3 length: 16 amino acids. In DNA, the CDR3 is TGTGCCAGCAGCACTAGGGGGGGAGCTCAAAGAAACATTCAGTACTTC. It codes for CASSTRGGAQRNIQYF. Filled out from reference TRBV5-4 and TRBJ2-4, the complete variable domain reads ETGVTQSPTHLIKTRGQQVTLRCSSQSGHNTVSWYQQALGQGPQFIFQYYREEENGRGNFPPRFSGLQFPNYSSELNVNALELDDSALYLCASSTRGGAQRNIQYFGAGTRLSVL.

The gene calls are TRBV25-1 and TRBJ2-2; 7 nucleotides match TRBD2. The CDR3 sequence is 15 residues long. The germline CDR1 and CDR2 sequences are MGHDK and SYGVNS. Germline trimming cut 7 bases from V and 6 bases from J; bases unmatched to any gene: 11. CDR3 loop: CASTSGHQIPGELFF. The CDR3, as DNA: TGTGCCAGCACTAGCGGCCACCAAATCCCCGGGGAGCTGTTTTTT.

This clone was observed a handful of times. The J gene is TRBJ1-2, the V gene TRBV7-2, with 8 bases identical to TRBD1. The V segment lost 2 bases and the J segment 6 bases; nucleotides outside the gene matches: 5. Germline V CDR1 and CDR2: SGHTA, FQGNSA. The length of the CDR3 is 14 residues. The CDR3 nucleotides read TGTGCCAGCAGCTTAAATGGCAGGGGGCATGGCTACACCTTC. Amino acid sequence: CASSLNGRGHGYTF.

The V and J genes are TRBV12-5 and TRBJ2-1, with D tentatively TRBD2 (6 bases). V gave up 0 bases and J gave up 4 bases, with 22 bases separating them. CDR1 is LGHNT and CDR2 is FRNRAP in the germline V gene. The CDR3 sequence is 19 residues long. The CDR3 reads CASGLVRSSPSVLYNEQFF. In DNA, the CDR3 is TGTGCTAGTGGTTTGGTACGATCTTCTCCTAGCGTATTATACAATGAGCAGTTCTTC.

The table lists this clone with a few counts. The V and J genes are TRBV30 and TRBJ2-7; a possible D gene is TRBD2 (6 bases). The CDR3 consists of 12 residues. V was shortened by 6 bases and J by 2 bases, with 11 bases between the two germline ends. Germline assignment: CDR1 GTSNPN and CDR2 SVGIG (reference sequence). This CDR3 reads CACAGTPYEQYF. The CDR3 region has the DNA TGTGCCTGTGCCGGGACTCCCTACGAGCAGTACTTC.

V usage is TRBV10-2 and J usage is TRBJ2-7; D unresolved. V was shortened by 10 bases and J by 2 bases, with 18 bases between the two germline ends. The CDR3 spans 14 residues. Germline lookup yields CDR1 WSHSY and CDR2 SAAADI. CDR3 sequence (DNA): TGCGCCACCCAACATGGGCCTAAACCCTACGAGCAGTACTTC. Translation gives CATQHGPKPYEQYF.

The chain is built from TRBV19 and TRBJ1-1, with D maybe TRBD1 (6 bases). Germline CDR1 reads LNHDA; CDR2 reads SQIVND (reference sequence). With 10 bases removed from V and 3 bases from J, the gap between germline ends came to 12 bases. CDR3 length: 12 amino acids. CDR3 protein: CATRGGYTEAFF. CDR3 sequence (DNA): TGTGCCACTAGGGGGGGATACACTGAAGCTTTCTTT.

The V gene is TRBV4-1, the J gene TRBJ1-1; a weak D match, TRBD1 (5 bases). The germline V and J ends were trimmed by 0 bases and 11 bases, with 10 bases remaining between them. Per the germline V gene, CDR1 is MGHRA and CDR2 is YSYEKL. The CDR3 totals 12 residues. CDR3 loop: CASSQEAGRAFF. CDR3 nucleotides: TGCGCCAGCAGCCAAGAGGCAGGGAGGGCTTTCTTT.

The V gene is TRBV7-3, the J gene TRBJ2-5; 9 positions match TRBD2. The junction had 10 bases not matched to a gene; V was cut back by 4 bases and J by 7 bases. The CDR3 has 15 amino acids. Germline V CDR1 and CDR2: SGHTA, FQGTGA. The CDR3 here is CASSSEAGGLGTQYF. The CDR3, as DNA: TGTGCCAGCAGCTCCGAAGCGGGAGGTTTAGGGACCCAGTACTTC.

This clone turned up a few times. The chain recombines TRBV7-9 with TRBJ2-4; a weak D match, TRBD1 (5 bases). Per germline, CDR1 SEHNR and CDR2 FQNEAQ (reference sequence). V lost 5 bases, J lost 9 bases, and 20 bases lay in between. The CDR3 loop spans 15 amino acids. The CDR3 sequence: CASSPPTGSIGIQYF. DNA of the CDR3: TGTGCCAGCAGCCCACCAACAGGTTCAATCGGCATTCAGTACTTC.

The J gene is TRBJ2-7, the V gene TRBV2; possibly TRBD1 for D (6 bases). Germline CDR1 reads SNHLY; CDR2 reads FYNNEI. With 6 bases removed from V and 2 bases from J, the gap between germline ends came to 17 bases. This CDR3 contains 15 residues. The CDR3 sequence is CASSAERGLTYEQYF. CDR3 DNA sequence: TGTGCCAGCAGCGCCGAAAGGGGGTTGACCTACGAGCAGTACTTC.

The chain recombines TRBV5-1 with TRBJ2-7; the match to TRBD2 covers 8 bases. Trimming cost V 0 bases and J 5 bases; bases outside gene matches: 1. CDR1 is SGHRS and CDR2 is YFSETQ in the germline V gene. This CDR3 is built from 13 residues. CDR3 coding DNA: TGCGCCAGCAGCTTGGTAGCGGGAAACGAGCAGTACTTC. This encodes CASSLVAGNEQYF.

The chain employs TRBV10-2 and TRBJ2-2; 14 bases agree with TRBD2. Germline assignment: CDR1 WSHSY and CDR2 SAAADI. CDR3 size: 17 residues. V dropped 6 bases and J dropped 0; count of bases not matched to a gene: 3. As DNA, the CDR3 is TGCGCCAGCAGGACTAGCGGGAGGGCCCCGAACACCGGGGAGCTGTTTTTT. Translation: CASRTSGRAPNTGELFF.